Each of the 5 T cell receptor beta chains below was sequenced from the same sample in a study of cytomegalovirus exposure and HLA in healthy donors. The primer mix had 60 Vbeta and 13 Jbeta primers. TCRdb's table, derived via immunoSEQ multiplex PCR, lists solely in-frame clones and lacks some. This table has 110,000 to 150,000 clones, about 78% appearing once. The sequenced sample was PBMCs. The receptors shown here come from a man aged 35 to 55 in good health and CMV-seropositive.

The CDR3 region is CASSERGGYQPQHF. The CDR3 nucleotides are TGTGCCAGCAGTGAAAGAGGGGGCTATCAGCCCCAGCATTTT. J is TRBJ1-5 and V is TRBV6-1; 7 bases agree with TRBD1. V was pared by 2 bases and J by 5 bases, with 3 bases of the junction left unmatched. Germline CDR1 MNHNS, CDR2 SASEGT. The CDR3 runs to 14 residues.

The chain links TRBV19 to TRBJ2-7, with 7 bases lining up with TRBD1. Looked up from germline, CDR1 is LNHDA and CDR2 is SQIVND (reference sequence). V lost 3 bases, J lost 3 bases, and 23 bases stayed unmatched. This CDR3 has 20 amino acids. CDR3 amino acids: CASSIGGYTGQDGKGYEQYF. For the CDR3, the DNA is TGTGCCAGTAGTATCGGAGGATACACAGGACAGGACGGAAAGGGCTACGAGCAGTACTTC.

This clone was detected a few times. CDR3 amino acids: CASSSGGLAVAKNIQYF. As DNA, the CDR3 is TGTGCCAGCTCCTCGGGAGGGCTAGCGGTAGCCAAAAACATTCAGTACTTC. The chain has TRBV18 and TRBJ2-4, with 8 bases that match TRBD2. V trimming: 6 bases; J trimming: 0 bases; junction bases outside the gene matches: 10. The CDR3 runs to 17 residues. The germline CDR1 and CDR2 sequences are KGHSH and LQKENI. Filled out from reference TRBV18 and TRBJ2-4, the complete variable domain reads NAGVMQNPRHLVRRRGQEARLRCSPMKGHSHVYWYRQLPEEGLKFMVYLQKENIIDESGMPKERFSAEFPKEGPSILRIQQVVRGDSAAYFCASSSGGLAVAKNIQYFGAGTRLSVL.

This clone appeared once. The J gene is TRBJ1-1, the V gene TRBV6-5, with D tentatively TRBD1 (5 bases). V dropped 3 bases and J dropped 0 bases, with 11 bases sitting between them. CDR3 size: 15 residues. Germline CDR1 MNHEY, CDR2 SVGAGI. Here the CDR3 reads CASSYYRTLNTEAFF. In nucleotides, the CDR3 is TGTGCCAGCAGTTATTACAGGACATTGAACACTGAAGCTTTCTTT.

The chain carries TRBV28 and TRBJ2-3; weak D call: TRBD2 (6 bases). This CDR3 comprises 15 residues. Trimming removed 2 bases from V and 3 bases from J, with 12 bases in between. CDR1 and CDR2 from the germline V gene are MDHEN and SYDVKM. CDR3 DNA: TGTGCCAGCAGTTTAGGGAGGCAGGGTACAGATACGCAGTATTTT. Translated, it gives CASSLGRQGTDTQYF.